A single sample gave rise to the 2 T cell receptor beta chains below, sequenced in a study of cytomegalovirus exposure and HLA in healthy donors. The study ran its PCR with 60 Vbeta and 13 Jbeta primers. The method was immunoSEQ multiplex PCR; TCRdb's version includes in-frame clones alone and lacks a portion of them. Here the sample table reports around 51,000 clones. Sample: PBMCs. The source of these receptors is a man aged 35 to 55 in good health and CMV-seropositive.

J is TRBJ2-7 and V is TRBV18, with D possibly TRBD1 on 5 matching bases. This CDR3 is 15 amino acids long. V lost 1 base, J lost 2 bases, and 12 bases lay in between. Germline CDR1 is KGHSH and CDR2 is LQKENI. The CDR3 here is CASSPLQGATYEQYF. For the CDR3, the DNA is TGTGCCAGCTCACCACTCCAGGGCGCGACCTACGAGCAGTACTTC.

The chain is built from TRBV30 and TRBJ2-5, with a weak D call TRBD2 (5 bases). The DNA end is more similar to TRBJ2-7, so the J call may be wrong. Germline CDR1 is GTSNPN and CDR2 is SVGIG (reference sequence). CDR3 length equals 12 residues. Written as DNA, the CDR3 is TGTGCCTATAGAGGGTTTGGGTACGAGCAGTACTTC. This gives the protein CAYRGFGYEQYF.